The rows below give T cell receptor beta chains drawn from one sample of a study of response to subunit inactivated influenza vaccine. TCRdb called the RT-PCR reads again in MiXCR, with one record for every CDR3 protein. The sample lists over 150,000 distinct CDR3 sequences; 9.5% to 13% were seen once. Specimen: non-naive T cells sorted from PBMCs, collected 45 days after vaccination. These receptors were obtained from a man aged 45 to 65 who received an inactivated influenza vaccine. Both conserved end residues are part of each CDR3. Fields, in order: D gene, CDR3 length, V gene, clone size, J gene, CDR3 protein, CDR3 DNA. A D gene is named only where the DNA matches it firmly. Where a row states a size, it is once, few, many or the class of an expanded clone; other rows omit it.

>.|14|TRBV5-1|.|TRBJ1-3
CASIPESSGNTIYF
TGCGCCAGCATACCGGAATCCTCTGGAAACACCATATATTTT
>.|14|TRBV5-1|many|TRBJ2-7
CASSLERNSYEQYF
TGCGCCAGCAGCTTGGAGCGGAACTCCTACGAGCAGTACTTC
>.|15|TRBV7-2|.|TRBJ2-1
CASSLEGSSYNEQFF
TGTGCCAGCAGCTTGGAGGGGAGCTCCTACAATGAGCAGTTCTTC
>.|14|TRBV7-9|many|TRBJ1-2
CASSASEFPGGYTF
TGTGCCAGCAGCGCGTCAGAGTTTCCGGGCGGCTACACCTTC
>TRBD2|13|TRBV4-3|many|TRBJ2-1
CASSLELADEQFF
TGCGCCAGCAGCCTCGAACTAGCGGACGAGCAGTTCTTC
>.|15|TRBV7-9|.|TRBJ2-7
CASSFYRDGGYEQYF
TGTGCCAGCAGCTTTTACAGGGACGGAGGTTACGAGCAGTACTTC
>.|13|TRBV10-1|few|TRBJ1-1
CASSESYAGEAFF
TGCGCCAGCAGTGAGTCGTATGCGGGTGAAGCTTTCTTT
>.|15|TRBV4-2|.|TRBJ2-3
CASSQVAGSIDTQYF
TGTGCCAGCAGCCAAGTGGCAGGGAGTATAGATACGCAGTATTTT
>.|14|TRBV18|.|TRBJ2-2
CASSPVPITGELFF
TGTGCCAGCTCACCAGTTCCGATCACCGGGGAGCTGTTTTTT
>.|13|TRBV7-2|many|TRBJ1-5
CASSYQGNQPQHF
TGTGCCAGCAGCTACCAGGGCAATCAGCCCCAGCATTTT
>.|15|TRBV7-6|.|TRBJ2-1
CASSLSAQSYNEQFF
TGTGCCAGCAGCTTATCCGCACAGTCCTACAATGAGCAGTTCTTC
>.|13|TRBV27|many|TRBJ2-5
CASSWGEQETQYF
TGTGCCAGCAGTTGGGGGGAGCAGGAGACCCAGTACTTC
>TRBD2|14|TRBV28|.|TRBJ2-1
CASRYSGRENEQFF
TGTGCCAGCAGATATAGCGGGAGAGAGAATGAGCAGTTCTTC
>TRBD2|13|TRBV20-1|many|TRBJ2-7
CSAKGLADYEQYF
TGCAGTGCTAAGGGACTAGCGGACTACGAGCAGTACTTC
>TRBD2|16|TRBV29-1|.|TRBJ2-7
CSVTELAGAQIYEQYF
TGCAGCGTAACCGAGCTAGCGGGAGCCCAAATTTACGAGCAGTACTTC
>.|13|TRBV30|many|TRBJ2-1
CAWRALLSNEQFF
TGTGCCTGGAGGGCCTTACTCAGCAATGAGCAGTTCTTC
>TRBD1|12|TRBV5-4|.|TRBJ2-3
CASSYTGARPYF
TGTGCCAGCAGCTACACAGGGGCCCGGCCGTATTTT
>.|15|TRBV28|.|TRBJ2-7
CASSRPGVPSYEQYF
TGTGCCAGCAGTCGGCCCGGGGTTCCCTCCTACGAGCAGTACTTC
>.|13|TRBV12-3/TRBV12-4|many|TRBJ2-2
CASKRGYTGELFF
TGTGCCAGCAAACGGGGGTACACCGGGGAGCTGTTTTTT
>.|13|TRBV20-1|.|TRBJ2-4
CSARGRTGTRQYF
TGCAGTGCTAGGGGGAGAACGGGCACCCGACAGTACTTC
>.|12|TRBV29-1|many|TRBJ2-1
CSVEDAGNEQFF
TGCAGCGTTGAAGACGCTGGTAATGAGCAGTTCTTC
>TRBD2|17|TRBV29-1|many|TRBJ2-3
CSVPIAWTSGRTDTQYF
TGCAGCGTCCCGATAGCATGGACTAGCGGGAGAACAGATACGCAGTATTTT
>TRBD1|15|TRBV7-8|few|TRBJ2-7
CASSLGGTGGHEQYF
TGTGCCAGCAGCTTAGGGGGGACAGGGGGCCACGAGCAGTACTTC
>TRBD1|13|TRBV7-9|few|TRBJ2-7
CASSGQEAYEQYF
TGTGCCAGCAGCGGACAGGAGGCCTACGAGCAGTACTTC
>.|12|TRBV10-3|.|TRBJ2-2
CAIPGPTGELFF
TGTGCCATCCCCGGACCGACCGGGGAGCTGTTTTTT
>.|15|TRBV6-2/TRBV6-3|few|TRBJ1-5
CASSSSGSLKQPQHF
TGTGCCAGCAGTTCCTCCGGGTCCTTGAAGCAGCCCCAGCATTTT
>TRBD1|16|TRBV6-1|few|TRBJ2-6
CASTPRQGSGANVLTF
TGTGCCAGCACCCCAAGACAGGGATCTGGGGCCAACGTCCTGACTTTC
>.|15|TRBV4-1|.|TRBJ1-5
CASRPGPYSNQPQHF
TGCGCCAGCAGACCCGGGCCTTATAGCAATCAGCCCCAGCATTTT
>TRBD2|14|TRBV2|few|TRBJ2-1
CASSVGLAGYEQFF
TGTGCCAGCAGTGTAGGACTAGCGGGCTATGAGCAGTTCTTC
>.|16|TRBV20-1|.|TRBJ2-5
CSARDGGARFGETQYF
TGCAGTGCTAGAGATGGCGGGGCGCGGTTTGGAGAGACCCAGTACTTC
>.|15|TRBV24-1|many|TRBJ2-3
CATSDSGFSTDTQYF
TGTGCCACCAGTGATTCGGGATTTAGCACAGATACGCAGTATTTT
>.|15|TRBV5-5|many|TRBJ1-6
CASSSGLGNGSPLHF
TGTGCCAGCAGCTCAGGGCTAGGGAACGGATCACCCCTCCACTTT
>TRBD1|16|TRBV4-1|many|TRBJ2-1
CASSQVDRVTYNEQFF
TGCGCCAGCAGCCAAGTTGACAGGGTGACATACAATGAGCAGTTCTTC
>TRBD1|14|TRBV5-1|many|TRBJ1-4
CASSAGTGSEKLFF
TGCGCCAGCAGCGCGGGGACAGGGAGTGAAAAACTGTTTTTT
>TRBD2|15|TRBV9|.|TRBJ2-2
CASSVGGANTGELFF
TGTGCCAGCAGCGTGGGGGGGGCGAACACCGGGGAGCTGTTTTTT
>TRBD2|20|TRBV4-3|.|TRBJ2-6
CASSQDRYLAGVSGANVLTF
TGCGCCAGCAGCCAAGATCGCTACTTAGCGGGAGTTTCTGGGGCCAACGTCCTGACTTTC
>TRBD2|15|TRBV7-9|few|TRBJ2-4
CASSLAGGVQNIQYF
TGTGCCAGCAGCTTGGCGGGGGGAGTCCAAAACATTCAGTACTTC
>.|12|TRBV3-1|many|TRBJ2-7
CASSLNGGRCYF
TGTGCCAGCAGCCTAAACGGTGGCCGGTGCTACTTC
>TRBD1|13|TRBV29-1|many|TRBJ2-7
CSVVADRVYEQYF
TGCAGCGTTGTCGCCGACAGGGTCTACGAGCAGTACTTC
>TRBD2|16|TRBV27|many|TRBJ2-3
CASTPGLAGITDTQYF
TGTGCCAGCACCCCTGGACTAGCGGGAATCACAGATACGCAGTATTTT
>.|11|TRBV13|.|TRBJ2-7
CASSLEGEQYF
TGTGCCAGCAGCTTAGAGGGCGAGCAGTACTTC
>.|15|TRBV6-5|few|TRBJ2-7
CASSYAKGGSGEQYF
TGTGCCAGCAGTTATGCCAAAGGAGGGAGTGGCGAGCAGTACTTC
>TRBD1|14|TRBV7-9|many|TRBJ2-3
CASSLAGGWDTQYF
TGTGCCAGCAGCTTAGCAGGGGGCTGGGATACGCAGTATTTT
>TRBD2|17|TRBV6-5|.|TRBJ2-2
CASSYVRLAGGPGELFF
TGTGCCAGCAGTTACGTGAGACTAGCGGGGGGGCCCGGGGAGCTGTTTTTT
>.|13|TRBV20-1|many|TRBJ2-2
CSARDGDTGELFF
TGCAGTGCTAGAGATGGGGATACCGGGGAGCTGTTTTTT
>TRBD2|17|TRBV10-3|.|TRBJ2-7
CAISDIVAGGRGYEQYF
TGTGCCATCAGTGACATCGTAGCGGGGGGCCGGGGCTACGAGCAGTACTTC
>TRBD1|15|TRBV29-1|many|TRBJ2-7
CSVLTGGPLSYEQYF
TGCAGCGTTCTAACAGGGGGCCCCCTCTCCTACGAGCAGTACTTC
>TRBD1|14|TRBV5-6|many|TRBJ1-2
CASREGQTYYGYTF
TGTGCCAGCAGAGAGGGACAGACTTACTATGGCTACACCTTC
>TRBD2|17|TRBV7-3|many|TRBJ2-3
CASSVLPGLGFGDTQYF
TGTGCCAGCAGCGTATTACCGGGACTAGGTTTTGGAGATACGCAGTATTTT
>.|15|TRBV3-1|few|TRBJ1-1
CASSQDYSTNTEAFF
TGTGCCAGCAGCCAAGATTACAGTACGAACACTGAAGCTTTCTTT
>TRBD2|15|TRBV2|.|TRBJ2-2
CASRGLAGGTGELFF
TGTGCCAGCAGAGGACTAGCGGGGGGCACCGGGGAGCTGTTTTTT
>.|13|TRBV19|.|TRBJ2-7
CASSRLEGQGQYF
TGTGCCAGTTCCCGTTTGGAGGGGCAGGGGCAGTACTTC
>TRBD1|16|TRBV10-3|many|TRBJ2-3
CAISPLTGGSSDTQYF
TGTGCCATCAGTCCCTTGACAGGGGGCAGCTCAGATACGCAGTATTTT
>TRBD2|15|TRBV4-2|many|TRBJ2-7
CASSQLSGGAREQYF
TGTGCCAGCAGCCAACTTAGCGGGGGGGCTCGAGAGCAGTACTTC
>.|14|TRBV10-3|many|TRBJ2-7
CAISERSRSYEQYF
TGTGCCATCAGTGAGCGAAGCAGATCCTACGAGCAGTACTTC